Below, 4 T cell receptor beta chains from the same sample are listed, as sequenced in a study of T cell changes during pregnancy in multiple sclerosis (dated by TCRdb to between 2017 and 2020). To prepare the library, the immunoSEQ multiplex PCR assay was applied. TCRdb's version of the immuneACCESS table is confined to in-frame rearrangements and falls short of the full clone set. An unresolved V gene accounts for under half of the shortfall where checked; the remainder is of unknown origin. This sample has roughly 20,000 clones in its table, and roughly nine tenths of those were observed once. The ten largest clones add up to about a fifth of the sample. The starting material was CD8+ T cells from peripheral blood mononuclear cells, obtained after pregnancy. The receptors come from a female donor in good health, enrolled as a control in a pregnancy study.

V and J are TRBV19 and TRBJ2-1; TRBD2 agrees at 7 bases. V was pared by 7 bases and J by 2 bases, with 11 bases of the junction left unmatched. The CDR3 length is 16 residues. The V gene's germline CDR1 is LNHDA and CDR2 SQIVND (reference sequence). The CDR3 spells CASTSGGGRAYNEQFF. Here the CDR3 DNA reads TGTGCCAGTACCTCAGGAGGCGGGAGAGCCTACAATGAGCAGTTCTTC.

J is TRBJ1-2 and V is TRBV7-9; no firm D call. CDR1 SEHNR and CDR2 FQNEAQ come from the germline V gene (reference sequence). The length of the CDR3 is 13 residues. With 4 bases removed from V and 1 base from J, the gap between germline ends came to 7 bases. The CDR3 nucleotides read TGTGCCAGCAGCTCCGGTCTTAACTATGGCTACACCTTC. This gives the protein CASSSGLNYGYTF.

This rearrangement joins TRBV29-1 to TRBJ2-5; 10 nucleotides match TRBD2. The V gene end was trimmed by 1 base and the J gene end by 4 bases; junction bases not matched to a gene: 9. This CDR3 has 16 residues. Germline assignment: CDR1 SQVTM and CDR2 ANQGSEA. The CDR3 nucleotides are TGCAGCGTTGAAGGGGGTAGCGGGAGGACCCCAGAGACCCAGTACTTC. It specifies CSVEGGSGRTPETQYF.

This clone has just a few counts. The genes are TRBV30 and TRBJ1-5; D is perhaps TRBD1 (5 bases). The CDR3 runs to 15 residues. V gave up 1 base and J gave up 1 base, with 11 bases separating them. Germline V lookup: CDR1 GTSNPN, CDR2 SVGIG (reference sequence). As DNA, the CDR3 is TGTGCCTGGAGTGGGGGCAGGAGCAGCAATCAGCCCCAGCATTTT. Translation: CAWSGGRSSNQPQHF.